This T cell receptor beta chain is from a study of vaccination effects on CD4 cells after COVID-19. For the study at large: Participants each got two BNT162b2 or mRNA-1273 vaccine doses. Whole-study findings and limits: Clones that were induced by infection or by vaccine showed marked contraction late after vaccination.

Germline lookup yields CDR1 WNHNN and CDR2 SYGVQD (reference sequence). CDR3 size: 12 residues. The V end was cut by 10 bases, the J end by 1 base, with 11 bases between. Only one count was recorded for this clone. Its antigen is still unknown. It was after roughly 11 days of culture that CD4+ T cells were isolated. Vaccine recipients had no previous SARS-CoV-2 infection; their nucleocapsid antibodies were negative. Cells had half their medium changed to IL-2 medium on days 3 and 7. Sequencing was performed with immunoSEQ multiplex PCR; in TCRdb, only in-frame clones are kept and a portion is missing. The sample consists of 50,000 or so clones, 65% to 80% of them appearing once.

The sequence was obtained from a human donor who received a COVID-19 vaccine. The chain combines TRBV10-1 with TRBJ2-7; maybe TRBD1 (6 bases). The sample was CD4+ T cells from PBMCs cultured without peptide, taken before COVID-19 vaccination. The CDR3 DNA reads TGCGCCACCCCGGACAGTTCCTACGAGCAGTACTTC. Translated: CATPDSSYEQYF.